This record looks at one T cell receptor (delta chain) sequence and its context. The CDR3 length is 17 residues. Germline values: CDR1 GEAIGNYY, CDR2 EKD. V lost 0 bases and J 1 base, leaving 17 bases between the germline ends. This sample stems from a study of gamma-delta chains in newborns, infants, children. About the study: Innate gammadelta T cells reportedly expand polyclonally right after birth, driven by microbial exposure, per the title.

TCRdb called clones from the reads again using CATT. The sample has about 9,200 delta-chain clones, 20% to 25% seen once. The origin of this receptor is a child who was a newborn, infant or young child, either healthy, febrile or measles-vaccinated (not recorded which). The genes are TRDV2 and TRDJ1, with D possibly matching TRDD3 (6 bases). Sequencing used blood. The CDR3 is CACDTLGGPTFTDKLIF. The CDR3 region has the DNA TGTGCCTGTGACACCTTGGGGGGGCCGACGTTCACCGATAAACTCATCTTT.